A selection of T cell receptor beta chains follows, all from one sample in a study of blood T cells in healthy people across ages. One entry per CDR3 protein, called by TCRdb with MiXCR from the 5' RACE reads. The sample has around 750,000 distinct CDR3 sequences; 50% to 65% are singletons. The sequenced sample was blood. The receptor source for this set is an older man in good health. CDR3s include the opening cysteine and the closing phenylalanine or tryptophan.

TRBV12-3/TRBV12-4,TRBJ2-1,CASSVRAVNEQFF
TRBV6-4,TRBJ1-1,CASSDLPGDYTEAFF
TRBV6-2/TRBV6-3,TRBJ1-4,CASTRAKNEKLFF
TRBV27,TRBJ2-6,CASSSVPGVVASGANVLTF
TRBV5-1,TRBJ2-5,CASSLFLLAEGQETQYF
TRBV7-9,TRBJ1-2,CASSLGQGTDYTF
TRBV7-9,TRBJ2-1,CASSFVDTGKFF
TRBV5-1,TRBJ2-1,CASRQGGALKEFF
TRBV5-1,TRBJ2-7,CASSAGEGRYEQYF
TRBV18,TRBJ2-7,CASSPLAGQACEQYF
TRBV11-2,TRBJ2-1,CASKRLASYNEQFF
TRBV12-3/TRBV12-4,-,CASRAQPAHEQYF
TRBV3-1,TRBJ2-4,CASSQGTVAKNIQYF
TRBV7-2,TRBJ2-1,CATTTFGDRADSYDEQFF
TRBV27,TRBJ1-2,CASSVAPSYGYTF
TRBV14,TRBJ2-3,CASSQDSSGKTDTQYF
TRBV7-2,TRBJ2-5,CASSPIGRQGPYNEQYF
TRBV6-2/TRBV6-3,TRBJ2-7,CASSYYRPYEQYF
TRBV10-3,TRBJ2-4,CAISEAGQKNIQYF
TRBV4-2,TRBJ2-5,CASTRQGGETQYF